This T cell receptor (beta chain) came from a study of cytomegalovirus exposure and HLA in healthy donors. General observations from the study: Owing to their indistinguishability, certain V segments, notably TRBV6-2 and TRBV6-3, were excluded. Later genetic work tied a missense DCLRE1C variant to beta-chain V and J trimming. Several of the most significant clusters appeared linked to common viral pathogens, based on a later analysis.

The PCR was carried out with 60 Vbeta primers and 13 Jbeta primers. TCRdb keeps only in-frame clones here, not all; method: immunoSEQ multiplex PCR. This sample carries roughly 100,000 clones, roughly 15% of them seen once, and the ten largest clones take more than 0.8%. Germline V lookup: CDR1 SGHTA, CDR2 FQGNSA. The V segment lost 2 bases and the J segment 3 bases; nucleotides outside the gene matches: 10. The CDR3 spans 16 residues. Turning to this clone: Its antigen remains unknown.

The clonotype was recovered from a female donor in good health and CMV-seronegative. The chain couples TRBV7-2 to TRBJ2-7; TRBD2 aligns across 7 bases. Sequencing was carried out using PBMCs. The CDR3 sequence: CASSLYDSAGLYEQYF. CDR3 DNA sequence: TGTGCCAGCAGCTTATATGACTCAGCGGGACTCTACGAGCAGTACTTC.